The 18 T cell receptor beta chains presented below share a single source sample, sequenced in a study of blood T cell repertoires in COVID-19. Here immunoSEQ multiplex PCR was the method, and the copy in TCRdb shows in-frame clones only, minus some. Here the sample spans roughly 130,000 clones, about 80% being singletons. Sequencing input: peripheral blood. The receptor source for this set is an elderly woman with acute or convalescent COVID-19.

V usage is TRBV4-1 and J usage is TRBJ1-4; D is unresolved. Germline CDR1 MGHRA, CDR2 YSYEKL. The V end lost 0 bases, the J end lost 6 bases, and 8 bases lay between the germline ends. This CDR3 region has 14 residues. The CDR3: CASSQDQGDEKLFF. CDR3 nucleotide sequence: TGCGCCAGCAGCCAAGATCAAGGAGATGAAAAACTGTTTTTT.

Only a few counts were recorded for this clone. This rearrangement joins TRBV28 to TRBJ1-5; D uncertain. The CDR3 has 11 amino acids. V lost 2 bases to trimming and J lost 7 bases, with 3 bases between them. The germline V gene encodes CDR1 MDHEN and CDR2 SYDVKM. This CDR3 reads CASSLEQPQHF. Written as DNA, the CDR3 is TGTGCCAGCAGTTTAGAGCAGCCCCAGCATTTT.

This sequence joins TRBV10-3 and TRBJ2-5; D perhaps matches TRBD1 (6 bases). In germline, CDR1 is ENHRY, CDR2 SYGVKD. The CDR3 is 15 residues long. Trimming removed 2 bases at V and 1 base at J, with 11 bases between. This chain's CDR3 is CAISEPDRLQETQYF. Written as DNA, the CDR3 is TGTGCCATCAGTGAGCCCGACAGGCTCCAAGAGACCCAGTACTTC.

The rearrangement joins TRBV6-5 to TRBJ2-7; D perhaps matches TRBD2 (6 bases). CDR3 length: 12 residues. Between the trimmed V and J ends, which lost 7 bases and 6 bases, there was a span of 13 bases. The germline CDR1 and CDR2 sequences are MNHEY and SVGAGI. CDR3 in amino acids: CASTGVSGEQYF. CDR3 nucleotides: TGTGCCAGCACGGGGGTTTCGGGCGAGCAGTACTTC.

CDR3 region: CASSFEADSDYGYTF. The CDR3 bases are TGTGCCAGCAGTTTTGAAGCGGACAGTGACTATGGCTACACCTTC. The V and J genes are TRBV6-5 and TRBJ1-2; possibly TRBD1 for D (6 bases). The germline V and J ends were trimmed by 4 bases and 3 bases, with 15 bases remaining between them. The CDR3 is 15 residues long. The germline CDR1 and CDR2 sequences are MNHEY and SVGAGI.

The chain joins TRBV4-1 to TRBJ1-1; D is perhaps TRBD1 (6 bases). Germline V CDR1 and CDR2: MGHRA, YSYEKL. This CDR3 spans 17 amino acids. V was cut by 4 bases and J by 1 base, with 19 bases left in between. The DNA of the CDR3 is TGCGCCAGCAGCCTCAGGCCACAGGGTTTGGGGAACACTGAAGCTTTCTTT. This sequence encodes CASSLRPQGLGNTEAFF.

The chain is built from TRBV24-1 and TRBJ2-2, with a possible D match to TRBD1 (5 bases). With 3 bases removed from V and 0 bases from J, the gap between germline ends came to 10 bases. Germline loops: CDR1 KGHDR, CDR2 SFDVKD. The CDR3 sequence is 16 residues long. The CDR3 DNA reads TGTGCCACCAGTGATAGCAGGGCTCCGAACACCGGGGAGCTGTTTTTT. Translating it yields CATSDSRAPNTGELFF.

This rearrangement joins TRBV6-5 to TRBJ2-7; perhaps TRBD1 as D (5 bases). The germline V gene encodes CDR1 MNHEY and CDR2 SVGAGI. With 8 bases removed from V and 3 bases from J, the gap between germline ends came to 17 bases. This CDR3 is built from 14 residues. CDR3 loop: CASAAGPNIYEQYF. The DNA for the CDR3 is TGTGCCAGCGCGGCAGGGCCGAACATCTACGAGCAGTACTTC.

V is TRBV9 and J is TRBJ1-5, with D perhaps TRBD1 (5 bases). The V end lost 4 bases, the J end lost 3 bases, and 8 bases lay between the germline ends. CDR1 is SGDLS, CDR2 YYNGEE, per germline. The CDR3 contains 13 residues. The CDR3 sequence: CASSQQDNQPQHF. CDR3 DNA: TGTGCCAGCAGCCAACAGGACAATCAGCCCCAGCATTTT.

The chain links TRBV6-1 to TRBJ1-2, with 8 bases matching TRBD1. The germline V gene encodes CDR1 MNHNS and CDR2 SASEGT. Unmatched junction bases numbered 7, after V lost 3 bases and J lost 4 bases. CDR3 length equals 15 residues. The CDR3 nucleotides read TGTGCCAGCAGTGACACAGGGGGGAGAGTCTATGGCTACACCTTC. It translates to CASSDTGGRVYGYTF.

This chain joins TRBV6-5 and TRBJ1-6; 8 bases are a match to TRBD1. CDR3 length equals 14 residues. Looked up from germline, CDR1 is MNHEY and CDR2 is SVGAGI. Unmatched junction bases numbered 5, after V lost 4 bases and J lost 9 bases. In nucleotides, the CDR3 is TGTGCCAGCAGTTTGGGACAGGCGGGTTCACCCCTCCACTTT. Amino acids: CASSLGQAGSPLHF.

The gene calls are TRBV12-3 or TRBV12-4 and TRBJ1-1; D is perhaps TRBD1 (6 bases). This CDR3 is built from 13 residues. The V and J ends lost 6 bases and 5 bases respectively, with 13 bases between them. For the CDR3, the DNA is TGTGCCAGCAGGCGAGGGGGGGCAACTGAAGCTTTCTTT. This gives the protein CASRRGGATEAFF.

The genes are TRBV6-5 and TRBJ1-5; the match to TRBD1 covers 9 bases. From germline, CDR1 is MNHEY and CDR2 SVGAGI. This CDR3 spans 16 amino acids. Trimming removed 4 bases from V and 3 bases from J; junction bases left unmatched: 7. DNA for the CDR3: TGTGCCAGCAGTTCTTACAGGGGGCAAAACAATCAGCCCCAGCATTTT. The encoded protein is CASSSYRGQNNQPQHF.

This chain connects TRBV19 to TRBJ2-7; 10 bases line up with TRBD1. Germline V gene sequence: CDR1 LNHDA, CDR2 SQIVND (reference sequence). V dropped 10 bases and J dropped 3; count of bases not matched to a gene: 3. CDR3 length equals 12 residues. In DNA form, the CDR3 reads TGTGCCACCGGACAGGGGGGCTACGAGCAGTACTTC. Translation: CATGQGGYEQYF.

The chain carries TRBV6-2 or TRBV6-3 and TRBJ1-6, with D possibly being TRBD1 (5 bases). The CDR3 runs 15 residues. Trimming pared 4 bases from V and 4 bases from J, leaving 11 bases between. Germline CDR1 is MNHEY and CDR2 is SVGEGT. The CDR3 sequence: CASSFSQGYNSPLHF. The CDR3 DNA sequence: TGTGCCAGCAGTTTTTCTCAGGGTTATAATTCACCCCTCCACTTT.

The chain carries TRBV7-2 and TRBJ1-5; 8 bases line up with TRBD1. CDR1 SGHTA and CDR2 FQGNSA come from the germline V gene. This CDR3 contains 15 residues. Trimming took 3 bases from V and 6 from J; bases not matched to a gene: 7. In DNA form, the CDR3 reads TGTGCCAGCAGCTTTGAGTGGACAGGGAGTCAGCCCCAGCATTTT. Protein sequence: CASSFEWTGSQPQHF.

The chain combines TRBV5-1 with TRBJ1-1, with TRBD1 identical over 10 bases. The J segment lost 6 bases and the V segment lost 4 bases, leaving 9 bases of the junction unmatched. CDR1 is SGHRS, CDR2 YFSETQ, per germline. The CDR3 consists of 15 residues. CDR3 protein: CASSKTGGEAAEAFF. CDR3 nucleotide sequence: TGCGCCAGCAGCAAGACAGGGGGCGAAGCGGCTGAAGCTTTCTTT.

The chain links TRBV7-2 to TRBJ1-5, with 7 positions matching TRBD1. The CDR3 sequence is 17 residues long. V dropped 5 bases and J dropped 2; count of bases not matched to a gene: 12. From germline, CDR1 is SGHTA and CDR2 FQGNSA. The CDR3 reads CASSGRTGSGRNQPQHF. The DNA for the CDR3 is TGTGCCAGCAGCGGGAGGACAGGTTCAGGACGCAATCAGCCCCAGCATTTT.